This T cell receptor beta chain was recorded in a study of blood T cell repertoires in COVID-19. For the study at large: The United States, Italy and Spain were the sources of the acute and convalescent COVID-19 samples. PBMCs, B-cell-depleted T cells, or T cells provided the cDNA or gDNA that made up the material.

Germline CDR1 and CDR2: KGHDR and SFDVKD. V lost 4 bases to trimming and J lost 4 bases, with 9 bases between them. The CDR3 runs 13 residues. Authors' methods: Reference gene primer amplification yielded estimated nucleated cell counts. The data were produced by immunoSEQ multiplex PCR, yet TCRdb's version contains in-frame clones alone and is incomplete. The V and J calls and clone size are taken from that table; D and trimming were inferred from the DNA. The sample lists approximately 130,000 clones, roughly 80% occurring once. This clone was observed a few times. The J gene is TRBJ1-1, the V gene TRBV24-1, with a tentative D call TRBD1 (6 bases). The receptor was isolated from a human donor in a cohort sampled during active COVID-19. Specimen: peripheral blood. The CDR3, as DNA: TGTGCCACCAGTGACTCGACAGGCACTGAAGCTTTCTTT. As protein: CATSDSTGTEAFF.